This entry concerns a single T cell receptor (beta chain). V lost 3 bases, J lost 5 bases, and 17 bases lay in between. Germline V gene sequence: CDR1 SGDLS, CDR2 YYNGEE. The length of the CDR3 is 15 residues. These data are taken from a study of blood T cell repertoires in COVID-19. TCRdb's copy holds only in-frame clones and misses some; the assay was immunoSEQ multiplex PCR. The table includes 140,000 to 150,000 clones, roughly 84% detected once. Material: peripheral blood. This chain links TRBV9 with TRBJ2-5; tentative D call: TRBD2 (6 bases). The sequence was collected from a human donor in a cohort sampled during active COVID-19. CDR3 loop: CASSGSGTPSETQYF. Here the CDR3 DNA reads TGTGCCAGCAGCGGCTCCGGGACTCCCTCTGAGACCCAGTACTTC.